The present T cell receptor beta chain was sequenced within a study of T cells expressing NK-cell markers (dated by TCRdb to the early 2020s). Regarding the research as a whole: In sorted CD3+CD56+NKG2C+, CD3+CD56+NKG2C- and CD3+CD56-NKG2C+ T-cell subsets from several donors, TCR beta-chain repertoires were profiled. Among the eight sequenced donors, seven were HCMV-seropositive and one was HCMV-seronegative. The eight sequenced donors were randomly selected healthy volunteers, three men and five women. Libraries were sequenced as 2 x 150 bp reads on Illumina HiSeq 2000/2500, MiSeq or NextSeq.

Note on this clonotype: Its antigen remains undetermined.

Sequenced on an Illumina HiSeq 2000. The TCR beta cDNA libraries were made using 5'RACE template switching, a step that added both a universal primer site and unique molecular identifiers. Priming for cDNA synthesis came from the TCR beta constant segment, and two successive PCR amplification steps followed. From the authors' description of their analysis: Reads were demultiplexed and grouped by UMI with MIGEC, and clonotypes were assembled and quantified with MiTCR. To remove erroneous sequences, TCR cDNA sequences were retained only when supported by two or more reads. The tcR package was used for downstream repertoire analysis, with clonotypes matched between fractions based on CDR3 nucleotide sequence plus V segment. VDJmatch was used to annotate antigen specificity against VDJdb, with one amino acid substitution in CDR3 permitted. TCRdb reprocessed the reads into one record per CDR3 protein sequence, lacking DNA. TCRdb assigned the V and J calls; the authors' analysis was not used. The table for this sample records about 260,000 distinct CDR3 sequences. Approximately 0.39% of the sample belongs to the ten largest clones.

The CDR3 contains 15 residues, cysteine and phenylalanine counted. Nucleotide data are not available. Study-wide findings and limitations: Those dominant clonotypes were again the most abundant among CD3+CD56-NKG2C+ cells in several donors, at roughly 25-60.1%. It remained unclear whether the expanded NKG2C-expressing T cell clones were specific for HCMV antigens. In roughly 6 donors, the dominant CD3+CD56+NKG2C+ clonotypes were found to rank among the top 10 CD8+ clonotypes and to make up roughly 1.0-7.5% of CD8+ T cells.

A commercial ELISA kit detecting HCMV-specific IgG in serum was used to determine HCMV serostatus. Peripheral blood mononuclear cells were isolated from blood by Ficoll density gradient centrifugation. The chain is made from TRBV12-3 or TRBV12-4 and TRBJ2-5; TCRdb's D call, TRBD1, is unchecked because there is no DNA. The sample comprised blood T cells: a sorted CD56 or NKG2C T cell subset, CD4+ or CD8+ T cells, or bulk PBMC T cells (not recorded which). The clonotype comes from a man younger than 35 in good health. Donor details come from another sample of the same person, matched by shared clones. For the CDR3, the sequence is CASSGRPGQGETQYF.